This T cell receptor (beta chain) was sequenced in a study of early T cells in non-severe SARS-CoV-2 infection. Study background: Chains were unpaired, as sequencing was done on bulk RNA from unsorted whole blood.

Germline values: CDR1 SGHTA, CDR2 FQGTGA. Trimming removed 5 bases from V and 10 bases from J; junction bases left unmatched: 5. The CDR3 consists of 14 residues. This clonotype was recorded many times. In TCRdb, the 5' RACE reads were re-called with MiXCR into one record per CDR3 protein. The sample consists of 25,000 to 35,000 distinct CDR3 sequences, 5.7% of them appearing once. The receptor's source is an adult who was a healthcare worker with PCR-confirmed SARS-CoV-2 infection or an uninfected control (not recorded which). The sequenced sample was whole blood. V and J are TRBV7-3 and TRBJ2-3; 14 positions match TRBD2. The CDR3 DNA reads TGTGCCAGCAGCCCCGGGACTAGCGGGAGTTCGCAGTATTTT. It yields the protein CASSPGTSGSSQYF.